This T cell receptor beta chain comes out of a study of blood T cell repertoires in COVID-19. Only one count was recorded for this clone. Trimming pared 0 bases from V and 3 bases from J, leaving 22 bases between. The CDR3 has 19 amino acids. Germline V gene data show CDR1 as MGHRA and CDR2 as YSYEKL. Using immunoSEQ multiplex PCR, the repertoire was profiled, and TCRdb retains in-frame clones only, with some absent. The table records over 200,000 clones, roughly 90% of them present only once. V gene TRBV4-1 combines with J gene TRBJ2-3; TRBD1 is a possible D gene (6 bases). What was sequenced was peripheral blood. The clonotype was recovered from a man aged 55 to 69 with COVID-19, enrolled during active disease. CDR3 loop: CASSQEPDSANPRTDTQYF. The CDR3 DNA reads as TGCGCCAGCAGCCAAGAGCCGGACAGCGCGAACCCACGAACAGATACGCAGTATTTT.